This T cell receptor (beta chain) was documented in a study of blood T cell repertoires in COVID-19. Study context: Sites across the United States, Italy and Spain contributed samples from acute and convalescent COVID-19.

TCRdb's copy holds only in-frame clones and misses some; the assay was immunoSEQ multiplex PCR. The sample contains some 200,000 clones, roughly four fifths of which appear only once. The germline CDR1 and CDR2 sequences are KGHSH and LQKENI. The CDR3 extends over 15 amino acids. The V gene end was trimmed by 6 bases and the J gene end by 6 bases; junction bases not matched to a gene: 5. The TCR originated in a woman in her sixties with acute or convalescent COVID-19. The sequencing input was peripheral blood. The chain links TRBV18 to TRBJ2-1, with 13 bases identical to TRBD2. CDR3 loop: CASSPGTSGVNEQFF. The CDR3 nucleotides are TGTGCCAGCTCCCCCGGGACTAGCGGGGTCAATGAGCAGTTCTTC.